Presented here are 13 T cell receptor beta chains from one specimen sequenced in a study of identical twins. One entry per CDR3 protein results from TCRdb running MiXCR on the 5' RACE reads. The table shows fewer than 650,000 distinct CDR3 sequences, with roughly 7.1% occurring only once. Another study also made use of these data, one on yellow fever vaccine responses in identical twins.

Sequencing input: PBMCs. Receptors were obtained from a woman under 30 in good health.

This clonotype occurred many times. The rearrangement links TRBV9 to TRBJ2-5, with a possible D match to TRBD2 (6 bases). The CDR3 sequence is 14 residues long. Between the trimmed V and J ends, which lost 3 bases and 3 bases, there was a span of 12 bases. Germline V gene lookup returns CDR1 SGDLS and CDR2 YYNGEE. CDR3 in DNA: TGTGCCAGCAGCGGATATTGGGGGGAAGAGACCCAGTACTTC. Protein: CASSGYWGEETQYF.

This clonotype was detected ten times or more. The J gene is TRBJ2-7, the V gene TRBV10-3, with D tentatively TRBD2 (7 bases). V was trimmed by 2 bases and J by 2 bases, leaving 19 bases between them. The CDR3 extends over 17 amino acids. Per the germline V gene, CDR1 is ENHRY and CDR2 is SYGVKD. For the CDR3, the DNA is TGTGCCATCAGTGAGACCCTCTGGCGGGGGCCCACCTACGAGCAGTACGTC. Translating gives CAISETLWRGPTYEQYV.

There are a few counts of this clonotype. The chain employs TRBV5-6 and TRBJ2-1; TRBD2 agrees at 10 bases. Losses at the gene ends were 0 bases for V and 13 bases for J; bases not matched to a gene: 10. This CDR3 has 15 amino acids. Germline assignment: CDR1 SGHDT and CDR2 YYEEEE. The CDR3 DNA is TGTGCCAGCAGCTTGGTTTGGCTAGCGGGAGAGGCTCAGTTCTTC. This codes for CASSLVWLAGEAQFF.

The sample holds a few counts of this clonotype. The chain uses TRBV3-1 and TRBJ2-5; D may be TRBD1 or TRBD2 (5 bases each). With 4 bases removed from V and 5 bases from J, the gap between germline ends came to 17 bases. The CDR3 covers 15 residues. In germline, CDR1 is LGHDT, CDR2 YNNKEL (reference sequence). CDR3 coding DNA: TGTGCCAGCAGCCCCGGGACGCCTCCTTGGGAGACCCAGTACTTC. This codes for CASSPGTPPWETQYF.

The chain is built from TRBV3-1 and TRBJ1-4, with D perhaps matching TRBD1 (5 bases). The CDR3 sequence is 15 residues long. CDR1 is LGHDT and CDR2 is YNNKEL in the germline V gene (reference sequence). Trimming left V 4 bases short and J 0 bases short, with 9 bases between. The chain's CDR3 is CASSRDLPTNEKLFF. The CDR3 DNA follows: TGTGCCAGCAGCCGGGACCTTCCAACTAATGAAAAACTGTTTTTT.

The J gene is TRBJ2-5, the V gene TRBV7-8, with TRBD1 identical over 7 bases. V lost 1 base and J lost 8; bases outside the gene matches: 13. Germline CDR1 reads SGHVS; CDR2 reads FQNEAQ. The CDR3 covers 16 residues. This CDR3 reads CASSLDNRDSRVTQYF. In DNA, the CDR3 is TGTGCCAGCAGCTTAGACAACCGGGACAGCCGTGTAACCCAGTACTTC.

The chain combines TRBV4-1 with TRBJ2-3; 13 nucleotides align to TRBD2. The ends lost 1 base at V and 10 bases at J; junction bases unmatched: 8. Germline loops: CDR1 MGHRA, CDR2 YSYEKL. The CDR3 spans 16 residues. The DNA for the CDR3 is TGCGCCAGCAGCCAAGTCTGGGGGACTAGCGGGGATCCGCAGTATTTT. Amino acids: CASSQVWGTSGDPQYF.

This clonotype was counted between two and nine times. The chain links TRBV29-1 to TRBJ1-1, with 10 bases lining up with TRBD1. V lost 7 bases, J lost 7 bases, and 9 bases stayed unmatched. This CDR3 is 13 amino acids long. CDR1 and CDR2 (germline): SQVTM, ANQGSEA. Written as DNA, the CDR3 is TGCAGCGCCGGGACAGGGGATAGGGTTGAAGCTTTCTTT. Its protein product is CSAGTGDRVEAFF.

This clonotype was detected many times. This sequence joins TRBV24-1 and TRBJ2-1; D remains unclear. Germline-derived CDR1 and CDR2 are KGHDR and SFDVKD. Trimming pared 4 bases from V and 8 bases from J, leaving 8 bases between. This CDR3 has 12 amino acids. The DNA of the CDR3 is TGTGCCACCAGTGACTATAGAGATGAGCAGTTCTTC. It specifies CATSDYRDEQFF.

This clonotype was seen repeatedly, ten times or more. The V gene is TRBV6-2 or TRBV6-3, the J gene TRBJ2-5; D is perhaps TRBD1 (5 bases). Germline CDR1 and CDR2: MNHEY and SVGEGT. Trimming pared 2 bases from V and 4 bases from J, leaving 5 bases between. The CDR3 runs 12 residues. In DNA, the CDR3 is TGTGCCAGCAGTTACAGGGGAGAGACCCAGTACTTC. It codes for CASSYRGETQYF.

The CDR3 reads CASSPQRNEQYF. The CDR3 coding sequence is TGTGCCAGCAGTCCCCAGAGGAACGAGCAGTACTTC. The chain employs TRBV12-3 or TRBV12-4 and TRBJ2-7; D gene uncertain. The germline V and J ends were trimmed by 5 bases and 5 bases, with 10 bases remaining between them. The CDR3 contains 12 residues.

This clonotype was counted at least ten times. The chain uses TRBV10-3 and TRBJ1-1, with 7 bases aligning to TRBD1. Per the germline V gene, CDR1 is ENHRY and CDR2 is SYGVKD. The CDR3 totals 12 residues. J was trimmed by 5 bases and V by 6 bases; bases with no gene match: 3. The CDR3 region is CAISTGDTEAFF. As DNA, the CDR3 is TGTGCCATCAGCACAGGGGATACTGAAGCTTTCTTT.

The V call is TRBV10-3, the J call TRBJ2-5; D is unclear. Germline lookup yields CDR1 ENHRY and CDR2 SYGVKD. CDR3 size: 15 residues. Between the trimmed V and J ends, which lost 2 bases and 5 bases, there was a span of 15 bases. For the CDR3, the DNA is TGTGCCATCAGTGAGCTCACGACCCGAACGGAGACCCAGTACTTC. Translating it yields CAISELTTRTETQYF.